The 28 T cell receptor beta chains given below trace back to one sample, sequenced in a study of blood T cell repertoires in COVID-19. The repertoire was sequenced with immunoSEQ multiplex PCR; TCRdb's copy has only in-frame clones and lacks some. The sample has about 220,000 clones, approximately 80% seen once; the top ten hold 10% to 15%. The sample comprised peripheral blood. These receptors came from a human donor in a cohort sampled during active COVID-19.

V and J are TRBV25-1 and TRBJ2-7; D perhaps matches TRBD2 (5 bases). Trimming removed 4 bases from V and 5 bases from J, with 6 bases in between. The CDR3 extends over 11 amino acids. CDR1 is MGHDK and CDR2 is SYGVNS in the germline V gene. DNA of the CDR3: TGTGCCAGCAGTGCGGGGAACGAGCAGTACTTC. It yields the protein CASSAGNEQYF.

This rearrangement joins TRBV5-1 to TRBJ1-2; no clear D. In germline, CDR1 is SGHRS, CDR2 YFSETQ. The CDR3 has 12 residues. V gave up 0 bases and J gave up 7 bases, with 7 bases separating them. The CDR3 nucleotides read TGCGCCAGCAGCTTGGGGTCGGGTGGCTACACCTTC. Its protein product is CASSLGSGGYTF.

CDR3 nucleotide sequence: TGTGCCAGCAGTTTATCGGGGACAGTGAACACTGAAGCTTTCTTT. This sequence encodes CASSLSGTVNTEAFF. V usage is TRBV27 and J usage is TRBJ1-1; 7 positions agree with TRBD1. Germline CDR1 MNHEY, CDR2 SMNVEV (reference sequence). After removal of 0 bases from V and 0 bases from J, the junction contained 1 base not matched to a gene. The CDR3 loop spans 15 amino acids.

This chain connects TRBV7-9 to TRBJ2-7; maybe TRBD2 (6 bases). The V gene's germline CDR1 is SEHNR and CDR2 FQNEAQ (reference sequence). The CDR3 length is 14 residues. Trimming cost V 1 base and J 5 bases, with 12 bases left between them. The CDR3 is CASSLEGGMDEQYF. The DNA for the CDR3 is TGTGCCAGCAGCTTAGAGGGCGGGATGGACGAGCAGTACTTC. Variable domain in full (rest from reference TRBV7-9 and TRBJ2-7): DTGVSQNPRHKITKRGQNVTFRCDPISEHNRLYWYRQTLGQGPEFLTYFQNEAQLEKSRLLSDRFSAERPKGSFSTLEIQRTEQGDSAMYLCASSLEGGMDEQYFGPGTRLTVT.

This clone has only a few counts. The chain is built from TRBV4-1 and TRBJ1-1, with a weak D call TRBD1 (6 bases). Trimming removed 4 bases from V and 1 base from J, with 16 bases in between. CDR3 length equals 16 residues. The germline CDR1 and CDR2 sequences are MGHRA and YSYEKL. The CDR3 nucleotides are TGCGCCAGCAGCCGAAACAACAGGGTAGGGAACACTGAAGCTTTCTTT. It encodes CASSRNNRVGNTEAFF.

V and J are TRBV5-1 and TRBJ2-3, with 8 nucleotides matching TRBD2. The germline CDR1 and CDR2 sequences are SGHRS and YFSETQ. V trimming: 7 bases; J trimming: 2 bases; junction bases outside the gene matches: 6. This CDR3 comprises 14 residues. This chain's CDR3 is CASGLAGTTDTQYF. CDR3 DNA sequence: TGCGCCAGCGGTTTAGCGGGGACCACAGATACGCAGTATTTT.

The chain has TRBV10-3 and TRBJ2-2; 8 nucleotides match TRBD2. CDR1 and CDR2 from the germline V gene are ENHRY and SYGVKD. After removal of 3 bases from V and 4 bases from J, the junction contained 7 bases not matched to a gene. This CDR3 has 16 residues. This CDR3 reads CAISDGAGGGTGELFF. In DNA form, the CDR3 reads TGTGCCATCAGTGACGGGGCGGGAGGCGGCACCGGGGAGCTGTTTTTT.

This clone was found many times. J is TRBJ2-7 and V is TRBV10-3; perhaps TRBD2 as D (5 bases). V lost 3 bases and J lost 7, with 10 bases in between. The CDR3 is 12 residues long. Per the germline V gene, CDR1 is ENHRY and CDR2 is SYGVKD. In nucleotides, the CDR3 is TGTGCCATCAGTGAAGCAGAGGGAGAGCAGTACTTC. Amino acids: CAISEAEGEQYF.

V usage is TRBV3-1 (or the pseudogene TRBV3-2) and J usage is TRBJ2-7, with TRBD2 as a possible D gene (5 bases). Trimming stripped 1 base from V and 1 base from J, with 8 bases between. Germline lookup yields CDR1 LGHDT and CDR2 YNNKEL (reference sequence). The CDR3 is made up of 14 amino acids. In DNA, the CDR3 is TGTGCCAGCAGCCAAGTCCGCGGGTCCTACGAGCAGTACTTC. This encodes CASSQVRGSYEQYF.

The chain employs TRBV6-6 and TRBJ2-1; TRBD2 aligns across 10 bases. The CDR3 is 16 residues long. CDR1 is MNHNY and CDR2 is SVGAGI in the germline V gene (reference sequence). Unmatched junction bases numbered 3, after V lost 0 bases and J lost 4 bases. The CDR3 nucleotides read TGTGCCAGCAGTTACTCAGGTAGCGGGAGGTACAATGAGCAGTTCTTC. Protein: CASSYSGSGRYNEQFF.

V usage is TRBV7-2 and J usage is TRBJ1-2; a possible D gene is TRBD1 (5 bases). The ends were cut back, 0 bases at V and 5 bases at J, with 10 bases in the middle. Germline CDR1 is SGHTA and CDR2 is FQGNSA. This CDR3 has 14 residues. CDR3 DNA: TGTGCCAGCAGCTTAGCGCCGGGGGAATATGGCTACACCTTC. Its translation is CASSLAPGEYGYTF. The variable domain in full, completed from reference TRBV7-2 and TRBJ1-2, reads GAGVSQSPSNKVTEKGKDVELRCDPISGHTALYWYRQSLGQGLEFLIYFQGNSAPDKSGLPSDRFSAERTGGSVSTLTIQRTQQEDSAVYLCASSLAPGEYGYTFGSGTRLTVV.

The genes are TRBV18 and TRBJ2-1; 7 bases are a match to TRBD2. V trimming: 0 bases; J trimming: 1 base; junction bases outside the gene matches: 6. The CDR3 has 17 residues. In germline, CDR1 is KGHSH, CDR2 LQKENI. CDR3 sequence reads: CASSPPNSGGSYNEQFF. DNA of the CDR3: TGTGCCAGCTCACCACCTAACTCGGGAGGATCCTACAATGAGCAGTTCTTC.

The rearrangement joins TRBV4-3 to TRBJ1-4; TRBD1 is a possible D gene (6 bases). The ends were cut back, 1 base at V and 6 bases at J, with 18 bases in the middle. Germline CDR1 and CDR2: LGHNA and YSLEER. The CDR3 runs to 17 residues. Written as DNA, the CDR3 is TGCGCCAGCAGCCAAGGGAGAGAGGCAGGGGCCTATGAAAAACTGTTTTTT. Protein product: CASSQGREAGAYEKLFF.

The chain links TRBV28 to TRBJ1-1, with D unclear. Germline values: CDR1 MDHEN, CDR2 SYDVKM. This CDR3 is built from 13 residues. With 2 bases removed from V and 1 base from J, the gap between germline ends came to 5 bases. The DNA of the CDR3 is TGTGCCAGCAGTTTAAGGAGGAACACTGAAGCTTTCTTT. It encodes CASSLRRNTEAFF.

This clone has a single count. The rearrangement uses TRBV19 and TRBJ2-7; 9 bases fit TRBD1. The CDR3 extends over 14 amino acids. Trimming cost V 3 bases and J 3 bases; bases outside gene matches: 3. Germline V CDR1 and CDR2: LNHDA, SQIVND (reference sequence). The CDR3 loop is CASSIRDRVYEQYF. The CDR3 nucleotides are TGTGCCAGTAGTATCCGGGACAGGGTCTACGAGCAGTACTTC. Together with reference TRBV19 and TRBJ2-7, the CDR3 gives the full variable domain: DGGITQSPKYLFRKEGQNVTLSCEQNLNHDAMYWYRQDPGQGLRLIYYSQIVNDFQKGDIAEGYSVSREKKESFPLTVTSAQKNPTAFYLCASSIRDRVYEQYFGPGTRLTVT.

V gene TRBV29-1 combines with J gene TRBJ2-3; D is perhaps TRBD2 (7 bases). This CDR3 is 14 amino acids long. Germline V gives CDR1 SQVTM, CDR2 ANQGSEA. Trimming removed 4 bases from V and 0 bases from J, with 11 bases in between. The CDR3 nucleotides read TGCAGCGTTGTGGGCGGGGGCAGCACAGATACGCAGTATTTT. Its protein product is CSVVGGGSTDTQYF.

The chain uses TRBV7-2 and TRBJ2-5; TRBD1 matches 8 bases. V gave up 0 bases and J gave up 2 bases; unmatched junction bases: 5. CDR1 and CDR2 (germline): SGHTA, FQGNSA. The CDR3 has 16 residues. The CDR3 protein is CASSLARDRRQETQYF. As DNA, the CDR3 is TGTGCCAGCAGCTTAGCGAGGGACAGGAGGCAAGAGACCCAGTACTTC.

This chain uses TRBV6-5 with TRBJ1-2; D call uncertain. The germline V gene has CDR1 MNHEY and CDR2 SVGAGI. The CDR3 has 11 residues. Trimming took 5 bases from V and 8 from J, leaving 9 bases between them. The CDR3 DNA is TGTGCCAGCAGTCTAACGGGGGGCTACACCTTC. It codes for CASSLTGGYTF.

About this clone itself: The same CDR3 also results from other DNA sequences found in this sample. V usage is TRBV7-2 and J usage is TRBJ1-6; D unclear. V dropped 3 bases and J dropped 6 bases, with 3 bases sitting between them. The CDR3 is 12 residues long. CDR1 and CDR2 (germline): SGHTA, FQGNSA. The CDR3 is CASSFSNSPLHF. The CDR3 DNA follows: TGTGCCAGCAGCTTTAGTAATTCACCCCTCCACTTT.

The chain carries TRBV28 and TRBJ2-1; 11 nucleotides agree with TRBD2. CDR1 and CDR2 (germline): MDHEN, SYDVKM. This CDR3 region has 15 residues. V lost 1 base to trimming and J lost 7 bases; unmatched junction nucleotides: 3. The CDR3, as DNA: TGTGCCAGCAGTTTATCACTAGCGGGGGTTAATGAGCAGTTCTTC. It encodes CASSLSLAGVNEQFF.

In DNA form, the CDR3 reads TGTGCCAGCAGCTTGGTACACCTCTACGAGCAGTACTTC. It translates to CASSLVHLYEQYF. The chain links TRBV5-6 to TRBJ2-7; no clear D. From germline, CDR1 is SGHDT and CDR2 YYEEEE. V lost 0 bases, J lost 3 bases, and 7 bases lay in between. This CDR3 spans 13 amino acids.

The gene calls are TRBV7-6 and TRBJ2-2, with TRBD2 as a possible D gene (6 bases). Trimming cost V 0 bases and J 2 bases, with 13 bases left between them. This CDR3 has 17 amino acids. The germline V gene encodes CDR1 SGHVS and CDR2 FNYEAQ. The CDR3 sequence: CASSLAVASVNTGELFF. CDR3 sequence (DNA): TGTGCCAGCAGCTTAGCGGTGGCTAGCGTAAACACCGGGGAGCTGTTTTTT.

The chain links TRBV28 to TRBJ1-5, with D possibly being TRBD1 (5 bases). This CDR3 is 16 amino acids long. Deletions cut 4 bases from V and 1 base from J, with 14 bases between. Germline V CDR1 and CDR2: MDHEN, SYDVKM. The CDR3 DNA is TGTGCCAGCAGTTCCCTGGGAGGGGTGAGCAATCAGCCCCAGCATTTT. It codes for CASSSLGGVSNQPQHF. Together with reference TRBV28 and TRBJ1-5, the CDR3 gives the full variable domain: DVKVTQSSRYLVKRTGEKVFLECVQDMDHENMFWYRQDPGLGLRLIYFSYDVKMKEKGDIPEGYSVSREKKERFSLILESASTNQTSMYLCASSSLGGVSNQPQHFGDGTRLSIL.

This sequence joins TRBV2 and TRBJ1-1; no definite D call. Germline CDR1 and CDR2: SNHLY and FYNNEI. The CDR3 consists of 16 residues. The V and J ends lost 0 bases and 10 bases respectively, with 21 bases between them. The DNA of the CDR3 is TGTGCCAGCAGTGAAGCGCAGGCCAGGCCCGATCTTGTAGCTTTCTTT. This codes for CASSEAQARPDLVAFF.

This clone was recorded once. The V gene is TRBV6-4, the J gene TRBJ1-1; D not certain. CDR1 is MRHNA and CDR2 is SNTAGT in the germline V gene. This CDR3 contains 14 residues. Trimming removed 2 bases at V and 6 bases at J, with 13 bases between. The CDR3 DNA follows: TGTGCCAGCAGTGACGGTGGGGTGGAGGCTGAAGCTTTCTTT. This translates into CASSDGGVEAEAFF.

CDR3 in DNA: TGTGCCAGCAGTTTAGGGCTGACCTCTGGAAACACCATATATTTT. Amino acids: CASSLGLTSGNTIYF. This chain joins TRBV28 and TRBJ1-3; D is undetermined. The CDR3 has 15 residues. Germline CDR1 reads MDHEN; CDR2 reads SYDVKM. V dropped 2 bases and J dropped 0 bases, with 8 bases sitting between them.

J is TRBJ1-1 and V is TRBV9, with 9 bases fitting TRBD1. The CDR3 runs 15 residues. The germline V gene encodes CDR1 SGDLS and CDR2 YYNGEE. V lost 3 bases to trimming and J lost 4 bases; unmatched junction nucleotides: 7. The CDR3 reads CASSAGQGKGTEAFF. The CDR3, as DNA: TGTGCCAGCAGCGCTGGACAGGGGAAGGGCACTGAAGCTTTCTTT.

This clone has just one count. The V and J genes are TRBV5-1 and TRBJ2-7, with 12 bases that match TRBD2. The CDR3 extends over 15 amino acids. Germline values: CDR1 SGHRS, CDR2 YFSETQ. With 4 bases clipped from V and 4 bases from J, the junction kept 6 bases outside the gene matches. The CDR3 region has the DNA TGCGCCAGCAGCCAGAGACTAGCGGGAGATTACGAGCAGTACTTC. Its protein is CASSQRLAGDYEQYF.